These T cell receptor beta chains were read from a single sample in a study of early T cells in non-severe SARS-CoV-2 infection. TCRdb analysed the 5' RACE reads with MiXCR anew, one entry per CDR3 protein. Of approximately 90,000 distinct CDR3 sequences in the sample, over 9.5% were seen once. Sequencing was performed on whole blood, taken at baseline. These receptors were collected from an adult who was a healthcare worker with PCR-confirmed SARS-CoV-2 infection or an uninfected control (not recorded which). CDR3s include the opening cysteine and the closing phenylalanine or tryptophan. Each record gives: CDR3 protein, CDR3 DNA, V gene, D gene, J gene, clone size. The D gene is left open where the match is weak. The listing skips clone size in some rows; elsewhere it reads once, few, many or a size class.

CDR3aa: CASSFGQQETQYF; CDR3nt: TGTGCCAGCAGCTTCGGACAGCAAGAGACCCAGTACTTC; v_gene: TRBV7-6; d_gene: .; j_gene: TRBJ2-5; abundance: few
CDR3aa: CASSARFTGAEYNEQFF; CDR3nt: TGTGCCAGCAGTGCCCGCTTTACAGGGGCGGAGTACAATGAGCAGTTCTTC; v_gene: TRBV27; d_gene: TRBD1; j_gene: TRBJ2-1; abundance: .
CDR3aa: CASSRTGSYGYTF; CDR3nt: TGTGCCAGCAGTCGGACAGGGTCCTATGGCTACACCTTC; v_gene: TRBV28; d_gene: TRBD1; j_gene: TRBJ1-2; abundance: many
CDR3aa: CASSFVTPSTDTQYF; CDR3nt: TGTGCCAGCAGCTTTGTAACACCCAGCACAGATACGCAGTATTTT; v_gene: TRBV7-2; d_gene: .; j_gene: TRBJ2-3; abundance: many
CDR3aa: CASSFGTGPRGTEAFF; CDR3nt: TGCGCCAGCAGCTTTGGAACAGGCCCCCGCGGCACTGAAGCTTTCTTT; v_gene: TRBV5-1; d_gene: .; j_gene: TRBJ1-1; abundance: few
CDR3aa: CASGWGDTQYF; CDR3nt: TGTGCCAGCGGCTGGGGGGATACGCAGTATTTT; v_gene: TRBV12-3/TRBV12-4; d_gene: .; j_gene: TRBJ2-3; abundance: many
CDR3aa: CASSPVAGNTQYF; CDR3nt: TGTGCCAGCAGCCCGGTCGCGGGAAATACGCAGTATTTT; v_gene: TRBV4-2; d_gene: .; j_gene: TRBJ2-3; abundance: few
CDR3aa: CASSILTGGLYEQYF; CDR3nt: TGTGCCAGCAGCATACTGACAGGGGGCTTGTACGAGCAGTACTTC; v_gene: TRBV7-2; d_gene: TRBD1; j_gene: TRBJ2-7; abundance: few
CDR3aa: CASSSSREAAGVADTQYF; CDR3nt: TGTGCCAGCAGCAGTTCGCGGGAGGCCGCCGGGGTAGCAGATACGCAGTATTTT; v_gene: TRBV21-1; d_gene: .; j_gene: TRBJ2-3; abundance: many
CDR3aa: CASSRRTGGRNTEAFF; CDR3nt: TGTGCCAGCAGCAGAAGGACAGGGGGTAGGAACACTGAAGCTTTCTTT; v_gene: TRBV11-3; d_gene: TRBD1; j_gene: TRBJ1-1; abundance: few